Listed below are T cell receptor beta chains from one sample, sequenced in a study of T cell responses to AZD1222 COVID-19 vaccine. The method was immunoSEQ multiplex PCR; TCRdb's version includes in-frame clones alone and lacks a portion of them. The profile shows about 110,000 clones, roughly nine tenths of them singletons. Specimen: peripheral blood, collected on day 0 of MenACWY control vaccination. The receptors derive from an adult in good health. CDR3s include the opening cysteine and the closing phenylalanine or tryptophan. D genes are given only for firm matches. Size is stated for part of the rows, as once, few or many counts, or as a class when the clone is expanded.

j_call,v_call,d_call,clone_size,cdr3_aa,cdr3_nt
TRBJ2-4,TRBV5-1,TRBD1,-,CASSLVAGGALNIQYF,TGCGCCAGCAGCTTGGTGGCAGGGGGCGCGTTGAACATTCAGTACTTC
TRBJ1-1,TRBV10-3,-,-,CAISEQSMNTEAFF,TGTGCCATCAGTGAGCAGAGCATGAACACTGAAGCTTTCTTT
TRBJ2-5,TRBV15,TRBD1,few,CATSILTGGGETQYF,TGTGCCACCAGCATCCTGACAGGGGGCGGAGAGACCCAGTACTTC
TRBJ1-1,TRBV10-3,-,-,CAISESGGGEAFF,TGTGCCATCAGTGAGTCGGGAGGGGGTGAAGCTTTCTTT
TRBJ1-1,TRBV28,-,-,CASRNPGEEAFF,TGTGCCAGCAGAAACCCAGGGGAAGAAGCTTTCTTT
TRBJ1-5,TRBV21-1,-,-,CASSKEGRSNQPQHF,TGTGCCAGCAGCAAAGAAGGACGGAGCAATCAGCCCCAGCATTTT
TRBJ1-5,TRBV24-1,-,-,CATSDRQEYQPQHF,TGTGCCACCAGTGACCGACAGGAGTATCAGCCCCAGCATTTT
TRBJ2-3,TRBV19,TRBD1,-,CASSIDGPGGGTDTQYF,TGTGCCAGTAGTATAGATGGCCCAGGGGGTGGAACAGATACGCAGTATTTT
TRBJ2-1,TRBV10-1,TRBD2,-,CASSETAGGPQEQFF,TGCGCCAGCAGTGAAACAGCGGGGGGGCCGCAGGAGCAGTTCTTC
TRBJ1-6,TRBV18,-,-,CASSPREDNSPLHF,TGTGCCAGCTCACCTCGGGAGGATAATTCACCCCTCCACTTT
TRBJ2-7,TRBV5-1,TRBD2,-,CASRELAASSYEQYF,TGCGCCAGCAGGGAACTAGCGGCTAGCTCCTACGAGCAGTACTTC
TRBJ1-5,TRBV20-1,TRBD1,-,CSASGQGAKQPQHF,TGCAGTGCTAGTGGCCAGGGGGCAAAGCAGCCCCAGCATTTT
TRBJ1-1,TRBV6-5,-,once,CASSYSTAEGTEAFF,TGTGCCAGCAGTTACTCGACGGCGGAGGGCACTGAAGCTTTCTTT
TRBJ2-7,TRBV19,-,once,CASSKRPDYEQYF,TGTGCCAGTAGTAAGAGACCCGACTACGAGCAGTACTTC
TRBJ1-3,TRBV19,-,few,CASTTGRFPGNTIYF,TGTGCCAGTACAACTGGCCGGTTCCCGGGAAACACCATATATTTT
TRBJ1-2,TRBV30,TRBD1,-,CAWRHLRRDRGLSGYGYTF,TGTGCCTGGCGACACCTGCGGCGGGACAGGGGGCTGAGTGGGTATGGCTACACCTTC
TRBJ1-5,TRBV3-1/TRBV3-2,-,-,CASSQVINQPQHF,TGTGCCAGCAGCCAAGTGATCAATCAGCCCCAGCATTTT
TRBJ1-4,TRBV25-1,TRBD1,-,CASSEGGTGGEKLFF,TGTGCCAGCAGTGAAGGAGGGACAGGGGGTGAAAAACTGTTTTTT
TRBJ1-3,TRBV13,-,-,CASTEFSSGNTIYF,TGTGCCAGTACAGAATTCAGCTCTGGAAACACCATATATTTT
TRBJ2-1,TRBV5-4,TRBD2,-,CASSSAGGLNEQFF,TGTGCCAGCAGCTCAGCGGGGGGGCTTAATGAGCAGTTCTTC
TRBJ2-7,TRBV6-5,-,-,CASSYTRGAAYEQYF,TGTGCCAGCAGTTACACCCGGGGGGCAGCCTACGAGCAGTACTTC
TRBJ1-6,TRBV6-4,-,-,CASSEGVRSNSPLHF,TGTGCCAGCAGTGAAGGGGTCAGATCTAATTCACCCCTCCACTTT
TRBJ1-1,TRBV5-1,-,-,CASSLLGRPTEAFF,TGCGCCAGCAGCTTGTTAGGACGCCCCACTGAAGCTTTCTTT
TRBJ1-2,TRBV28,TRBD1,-,CASSSGQIIYGYTF,TGTGCCAGCAGTTCGGGACAGATCATCTATGGCTACACCTTC
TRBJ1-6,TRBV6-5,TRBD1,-,CASSYSQGIDSPLHF,TGTGCCAGCAGTTACTCACAGGGGATAGATTCACCCCTCCACTTT
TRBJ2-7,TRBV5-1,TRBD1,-,CASSFLQGAAYEQYF,TGCGCCAGCAGCTTTTTACAGGGGGCGGCCTACGAGCAGTACTTC
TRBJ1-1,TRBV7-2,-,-,CASSRDAGYPEAFF,TGTGCCAGCAGCCGGGATGCCGGGTACCCTGAAGCTTTCTTT
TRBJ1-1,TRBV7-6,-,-,CASSLMPNSLPEAFF,TGTGCCAGCAGCTTAATGCCCAATTCCCTGCCTGAAGCTTTCTTT
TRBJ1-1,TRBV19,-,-,CASQRRDMNTEAFF,TGTGCCTCCCAAAGGCGGGACATGAACACTGAAGCTTTCTTT
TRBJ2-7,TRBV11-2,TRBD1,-,CASSLGQTTYEQYF,TGTGCCAGCAGCTTGGGACAGACGACCTACGAGCAGTACTTC
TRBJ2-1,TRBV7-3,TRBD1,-,CASSLTGNEQFF,TGTGCCAGCAGCTTGACAGGGAATGAGCAGTTCTTC
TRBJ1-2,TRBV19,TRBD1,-,CASSPSRGAIGYTF,TGTGCCAGTAGTCCCTCCAGGGGGGCGATTGGCTACACCTTC
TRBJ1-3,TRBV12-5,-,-,CASGFTDRGEGNTIYF,TGTGCTAGTGGTTTCACCGATCGAGGGGAGGGAAACACCATATATTTT
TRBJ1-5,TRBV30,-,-,CAWSGTVNQPQHF,TGTGCCTGGAGTGGGACAGTCAATCAGCCCCAGCATTTT
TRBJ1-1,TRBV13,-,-,CASSPRRRQVLLPAEAFF,TGTGCCAGCAGCCCCCGCCGGAGGCAGGTTCTTCTCCCTGCTGAAGCTTTCTTT
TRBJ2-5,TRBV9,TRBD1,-,CASSVLAGGIQETQYF,TGTGCCAGCAGCGTTTTGGCAGGGGGCATCCAAGAGACCCAGTACTTC
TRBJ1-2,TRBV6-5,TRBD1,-,CASRQLDRDTDGYTF,TGTGCCAGCAGGCAATTAGACAGGGATACAGATGGCTACACCTTC
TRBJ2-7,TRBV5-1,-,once,CASSLARGYSYEQYF,TGCGCCAGCAGCTTGGCCCGGGGTTACTCCTACGAGCAGTACTTC
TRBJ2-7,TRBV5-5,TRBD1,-,CASSLDGTGGVYQYF,TGTGCCAGCAGCTTGGACGGGACAGGGGGCGTATACCAGTACTTC
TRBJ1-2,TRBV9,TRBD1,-,CASSSRTGFGYTF,TGTGCCAGCAGCTCCAGGACAGGGTTTGGCTACACCTTC
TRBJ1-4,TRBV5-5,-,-,CASSFITTNEKLFF,TGTGCCAGCAGCTTTATAACAACTAATGAAAAACTGTTTTTT
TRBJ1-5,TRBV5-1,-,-,CASSFGPNQPQHF,TGCGCCAGCAGCTTCGGCCCCAATCAGCCCCAGCATTTT
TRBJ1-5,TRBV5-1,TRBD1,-,CASSYGTGESNQPQHF,TGCGCCAGCAGCTACGGGACAGGGGAGAGCAATCAGCCCCAGCATTTT
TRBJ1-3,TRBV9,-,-,CASSDGGNTIYF,TGTGCCAGCAGCGACGGGGGAAACACCATATATTTT
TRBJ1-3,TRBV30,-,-,CAWSGGRPGNTIYF,TGTGCCTGGAGTGGAGGGCGCCCTGGAAACACCATATATTTT
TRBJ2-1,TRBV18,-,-,CASSGQGTYNEQFF,TGTGCCAGCTCAGGGCAGGGCACCTACAATGAGCAGTTCTTC
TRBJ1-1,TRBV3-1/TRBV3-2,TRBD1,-,CASSQGQGESTEAFF,TGTGCCAGCAGCCAGGGACAGGGGGAGAGCACTGAAGCTTTCTTT
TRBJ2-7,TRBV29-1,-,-,CSVGGQPTSYEQYF,TGCAGCGTCGGGGGACAGCCAACCTCCTACGAGCAGTACTTC
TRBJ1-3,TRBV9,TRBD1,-,CASSQQGFGNTIYF,TGTGCCAGCAGCCAACAGGGGTTTGGAAACACCATATATTTT